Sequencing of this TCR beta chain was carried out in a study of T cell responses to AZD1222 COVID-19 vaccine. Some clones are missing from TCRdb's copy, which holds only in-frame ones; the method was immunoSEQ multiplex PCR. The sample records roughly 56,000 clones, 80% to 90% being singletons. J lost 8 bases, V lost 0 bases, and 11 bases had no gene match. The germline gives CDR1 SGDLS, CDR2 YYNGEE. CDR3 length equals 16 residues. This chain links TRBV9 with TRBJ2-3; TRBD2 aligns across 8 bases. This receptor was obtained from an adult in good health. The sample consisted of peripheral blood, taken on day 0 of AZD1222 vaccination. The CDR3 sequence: CASSVEAGGNTGTQYF. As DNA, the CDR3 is TGTGCCAGCAGCGTAGAGGCGGGGGGCAACACGGGTACGCAGTATTTT.